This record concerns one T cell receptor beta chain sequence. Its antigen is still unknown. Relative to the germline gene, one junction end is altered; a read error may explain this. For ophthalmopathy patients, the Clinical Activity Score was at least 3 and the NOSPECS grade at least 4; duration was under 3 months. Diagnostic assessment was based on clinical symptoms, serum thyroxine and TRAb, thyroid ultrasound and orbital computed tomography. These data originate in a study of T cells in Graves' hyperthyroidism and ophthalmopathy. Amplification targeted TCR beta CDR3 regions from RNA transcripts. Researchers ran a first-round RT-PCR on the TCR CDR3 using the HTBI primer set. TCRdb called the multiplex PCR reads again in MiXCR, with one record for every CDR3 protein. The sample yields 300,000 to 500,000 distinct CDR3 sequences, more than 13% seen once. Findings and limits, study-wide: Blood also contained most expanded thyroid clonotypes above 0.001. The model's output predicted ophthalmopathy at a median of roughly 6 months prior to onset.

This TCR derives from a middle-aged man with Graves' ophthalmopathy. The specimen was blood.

CDR3 loop: CAWSQGDSGANALTF. DNA for the CDR3: TGTGCCTGGAGTCAGGGCGACTCTGGGGCCAACGCCCTGACTTTC. V and J are TRBV30 and TRBJ2-6, with a possible D match to TRBD1 (5 bases). CDR3 size: 15 residues. The germline V gene has CDR1 GTSNPN and CDR2 SVGIG (reference sequence).